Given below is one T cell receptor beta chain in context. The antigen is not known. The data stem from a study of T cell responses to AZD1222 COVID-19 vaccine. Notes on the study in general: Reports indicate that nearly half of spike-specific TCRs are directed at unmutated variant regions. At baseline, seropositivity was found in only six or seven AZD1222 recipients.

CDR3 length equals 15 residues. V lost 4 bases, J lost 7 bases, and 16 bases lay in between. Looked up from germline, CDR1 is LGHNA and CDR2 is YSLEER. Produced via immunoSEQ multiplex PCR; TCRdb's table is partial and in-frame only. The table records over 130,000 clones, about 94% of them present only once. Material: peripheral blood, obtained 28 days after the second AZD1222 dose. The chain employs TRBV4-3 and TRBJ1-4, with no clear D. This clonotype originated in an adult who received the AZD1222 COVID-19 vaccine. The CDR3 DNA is TGCGCCAGCAGCCCGTCTTCCGGTGAGGGTGAAAAACTGTTTTTT. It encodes CASSPSSGEGEKLFF.